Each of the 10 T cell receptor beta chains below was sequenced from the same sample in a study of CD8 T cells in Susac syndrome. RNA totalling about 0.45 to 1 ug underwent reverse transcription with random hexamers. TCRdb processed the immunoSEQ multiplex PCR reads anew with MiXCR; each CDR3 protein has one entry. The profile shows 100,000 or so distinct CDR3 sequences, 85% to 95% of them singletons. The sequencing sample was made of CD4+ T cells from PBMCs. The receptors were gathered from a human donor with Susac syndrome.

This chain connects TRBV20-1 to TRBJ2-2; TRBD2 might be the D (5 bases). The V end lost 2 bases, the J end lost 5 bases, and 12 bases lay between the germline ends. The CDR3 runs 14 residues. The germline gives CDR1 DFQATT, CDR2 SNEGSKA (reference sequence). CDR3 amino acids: CSARFGRETGELFF. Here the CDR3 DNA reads TGCAGTGCTAGATTCGGCCGGGAAACCGGGGAGCTGTTTTTT.

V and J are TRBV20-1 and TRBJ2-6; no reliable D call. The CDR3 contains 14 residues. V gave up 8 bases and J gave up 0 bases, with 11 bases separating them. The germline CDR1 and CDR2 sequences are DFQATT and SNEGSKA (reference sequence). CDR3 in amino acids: CSPFFSSGANVLTF. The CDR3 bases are TGCAGTCCATTCTTCAGCTCTGGGGCCAACGTCCTGACTTTC.

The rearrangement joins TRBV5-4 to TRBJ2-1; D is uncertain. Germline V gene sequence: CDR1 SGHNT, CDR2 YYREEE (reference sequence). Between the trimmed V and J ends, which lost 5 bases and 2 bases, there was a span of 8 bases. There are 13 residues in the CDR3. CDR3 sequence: CASSFRAYNEQFF. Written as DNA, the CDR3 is TGTGCCAGCAGTTTCCGGGCCTACAATGAGCAGTTCTTC.

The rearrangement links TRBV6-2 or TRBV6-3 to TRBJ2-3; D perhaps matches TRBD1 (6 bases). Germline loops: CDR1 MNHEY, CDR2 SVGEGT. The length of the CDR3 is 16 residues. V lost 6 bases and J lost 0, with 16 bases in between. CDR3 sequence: CASSLPRTESTDTQYF. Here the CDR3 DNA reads TGTGCCAGCAGCCTACCCAGGACAGAGAGCACAGATACGCAGTATTTT.

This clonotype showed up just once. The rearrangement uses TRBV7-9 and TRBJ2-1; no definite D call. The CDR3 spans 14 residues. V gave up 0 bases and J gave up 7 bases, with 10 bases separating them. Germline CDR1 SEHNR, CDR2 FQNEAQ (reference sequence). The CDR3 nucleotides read TGTGCCAGCAGCTTAGCGCTAACCGAGAATGAGCAGTTCTTC. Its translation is CASSLALTENEQFF.

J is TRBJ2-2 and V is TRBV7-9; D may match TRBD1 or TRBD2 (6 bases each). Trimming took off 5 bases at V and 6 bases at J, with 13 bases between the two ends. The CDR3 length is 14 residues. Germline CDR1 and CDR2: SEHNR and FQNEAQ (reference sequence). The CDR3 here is CASSEGGAPGELFF. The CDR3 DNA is TGTGCCAGCAGCGAGGGGGGAGCCCCCGGGGAGCTGTTTTTT.

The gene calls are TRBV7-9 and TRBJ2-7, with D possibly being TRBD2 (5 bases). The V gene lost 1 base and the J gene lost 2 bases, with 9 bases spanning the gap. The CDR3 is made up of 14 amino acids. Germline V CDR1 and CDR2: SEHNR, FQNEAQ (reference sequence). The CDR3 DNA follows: TGTGCCAGCAGCTTAGTTGCCGGGACCTACGAGCAGTACTTC. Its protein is CASSLVAGTYEQYF.

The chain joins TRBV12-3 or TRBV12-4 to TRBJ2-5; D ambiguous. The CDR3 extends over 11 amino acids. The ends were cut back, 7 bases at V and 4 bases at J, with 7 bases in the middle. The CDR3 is CASTFPETQYF. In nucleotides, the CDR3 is TGTGCCAGCACCTTCCCAGAGACCCAGTACTTC.

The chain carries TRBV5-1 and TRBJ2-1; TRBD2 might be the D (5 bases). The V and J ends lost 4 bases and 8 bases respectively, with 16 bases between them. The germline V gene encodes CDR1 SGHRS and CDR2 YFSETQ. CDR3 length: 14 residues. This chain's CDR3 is CASSPFATIDEQFF. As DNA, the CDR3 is TGCGCCAGCAGCCCCTTCGCGACTATAGATGAGCAGTTCTTC.

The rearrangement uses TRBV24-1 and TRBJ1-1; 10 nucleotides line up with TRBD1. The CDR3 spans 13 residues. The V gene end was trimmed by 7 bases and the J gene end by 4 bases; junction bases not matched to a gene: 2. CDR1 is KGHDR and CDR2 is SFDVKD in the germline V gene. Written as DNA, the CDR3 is TGTGCCACCAGGGGACAGGGGATCACTGAAGCTTTCTTT. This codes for CATRGQGITEAFF.